A selection of T cell receptor beta chains follows, all from one sample in a study of T cells after yellow fever vaccination. TCRdb re-called the 5' RACE reads with MiXCR, one entry per CDR3 protein. The sample yields around 400,000 distinct CDR3 sequences, 11% seen once. Sequencing used PBMCs, obtained on the day of the first yellow fever vaccination. The receptors shown here come from a young man who received the YFV17D yellow fever vaccine. The CDR3 runs from the conserved cysteine through the conserved F or W. The D gene is left open where the match is weak. Clone size, where shown, is once, few, many, or a class for clones that have expanded.

d_call	clone_size	v_call	j_call	cdr3_nt	cdr3_aa
-	-	TRBV6-5	TRBJ1-2	TGTGCCAGCAGTTACGACAGTGCCCTTGGCTACACCTTC	CASSYDSALGYTF
-	-	TRBV10-3	TRBJ2-5	TGTGCCATCAGTGAGGGGGTGTGGGGGGGCCTCAAACAGACCCAGTACTTC	CAISEGVWGGLKQTQYF
-	few	TRBV20-1	TRBJ1-6	TGCAGTGCTCAGCGGCGGGACGGAAATTCACCCCTCCACTTT	CSAQRRDGNSPLHF
TRBD1	few	TRBV2	TRBJ1-1	TGTGCCACGTCCACTAGGACAGGGGGCTCTGAAGCTTTCTTT	CATSTRTGGSEAFF
TRBD2	few	TRBV5-1	TRBJ2-1	TGCGCCAGCAGCTTGGAAGGATTCGGGACTAGCGTCGATGAGCAGTTCTTC	CASSLEGFGTSVDEQFF
-	-	TRBV5-6	TRBJ2-5	TGTGCCAGCAGCTTTTTAGGGTCGTACCAAGAGACCCAGTACTTC	CASSFLGSYQETQYF
TRBD2	-	TRBV5-1	TRBJ2-5	TGCGCCAGCAGCTTGGCGGCGGGGGGGCTTGAGACCCAGTACTTC	CASSLAAGGLETQYF
-	few	TRBV19	TRBJ1-4	TGTGCCAGTACCAACGGCCGTTCGGGAAAACTGTTTTTT	CASTNGRSGKLFF
TRBD1	few	TRBV6-1	TRBJ1-5	TGTGCCAGCAGTGCCCAGGGGGGTCCGGAGGAGCCCCAGCATTTT	CASSAQGGPEEPQHF
TRBD2	few	TRBV13	TRBJ2-1	TGTGCCAGCAGCTCCCGGACTAGCGGGGAGGGAGGTGGCTACAATGAGCAGTTCTTC	CASSSRTSGEGGGYNEQFF
-	few	TRBV5-1	TRBJ2-7	TGCGCCAGCAGATACGACTCCTACGAGCAGTACTTC	CASRYDSYEQYF
TRBD1	-	TRBV4-3	TRBJ1-1	TGCGCCAGCAGCCAAGATGAGGGGGCGGCTGAAGCTTTCTTT	CASSQDEGAAEAFF
TRBD1	-	TRBV28	TRBJ1-5	TGTGCCAGCAGCTACCTCACAGGGGCTCGTCAGCCCCAGCATTTT	CASSYLTGARQPQHF
-	few	TRBV7-2	TRBJ1-4	TGTGCCAGCAGCCCCAGGCAGGGGTGGAATGAAAAACTGTTTTTT	CASSPRQGWNEKLFF
TRBD2	many	TRBV7-2	TRBJ2-3	TGTGCCAGCAGTCCTAGGGACAGCGGGGGGCGTACGCAGTATTTT	CASSPRDSGGRTQYF
-	-	TRBV14	TRBJ2-5	TGTGCCAGCAGCCGAAACTACCAAGAGACCCAGTACTTC	CASSRNYQETQYF
-	-	TRBV5-4	TRBJ1-1	TGTGCCAGCGCCCTCAAGGCAGCAGACACTGAAGCTTTCTTT	CASALKAADTEAFF
-	few	TRBV27	TRBJ2-5	TGTGCCAGCAGACAGGGACGAGAGACCCAGTACTTC	CASRQGRETQYF
-	few	TRBV7-2	TRBJ2-7	TGTGCCAGCAGCCTCGAAGTGGGGTGGACCTACGAGCAGTACTTC	CASSLEVGWTYEQYF
-	few	TRBV7-3	TRBJ1-1	TGTGCCACCTTAGGACACGCTAACACTGAAGCTTTCTTT	CATLGHANTEAFF
TRBD1	few	TRBV5-1	TRBJ1-1	TGCGCCAGCAGCTTGAAGGGGGCCGAGGAAGCTTTCTTT	CASSLKGAEEAFF
-	many	TRBV12-3/TRBV12-4	TRBJ2-2	TGTGCCAGCAGTCCAGCCACCGGGGAGCTGTTTTTT	CASSPATGELFF
-	-	TRBV4-1	TRBJ2-3	TGCGCCAGCAGTAGCCCTGCTTCTAGCACAGATACGCAGTATTTT	CASSSPASSTDTQYF
-	few	TRBV19	TRBJ1-1	TGTGCCAGTAACGGGGCGACTGAAGCTTTCTTT	CASNGATEAFF
-	-	TRBV10-2	TRBJ1-5	TGCGCCAGCAGTGATTACCCAGGGTGGCAGCCCCAGCATTTT	CASSDYPGWQPQHF
-	few	TRBV4-3	TRBJ1-1	TGCGCCAGCCACGGAGGTGGGAGGGTGAACACTGAAGCTTTCTTT	CASHGGGRVNTEAFF
-	many	TRBV7-9	TRBJ1-2	TGTGCCAGCAGCCTTACGGATAACTATGGCTACACCTTC	CASSLTDNYGYTF
-	-	TRBV25-1	TRBJ2-5	TGTGCCAGCAGTGAATTACGAGACAGGGAGACCCAGTACTTC	CASSELRDRETQYF
-	-	TRBV29-1	TRBJ2-6	TGCAGCGTTGGGCATTCTGGGGCCAACGTCCTGACTTTC	CSVGHSGANVLTF
TRBD2	few	TRBV28	TRBJ2-1	TGTGCCAGCAGTTCAACGGGGGGGTCCAACAATGAGCAGTTCTTC	CASSSTGGSNNEQFF
-	few	TRBV6-5	TRBJ2-2	TGTGCCAGCAGTTGGAGTCAGGACACCGGGGAGCTGTTTTTT	CASSWSQDTGELFF
-	few	TRBV9	TRBJ2-3	TGTGCCAGCAGCGACCCTTCGGGCACAGATACGCAGTATTTT	CASSDPSGTDTQYF